A selection of T cell receptor beta chains follows, all from one sample in a study of cytomegalovirus exposure and HLA in healthy donors. Sequencing used immunoSEQ multiplex PCR; TCRdb keeps in-frame clones, though not all of them. Recorded for this sample: 45,000 to 60,000 clones. The sample consisted of PBMCs. The receptors shown here come from a male donor in good health and CMV-seronegative. Both conserved end residues are part of each CDR3.

CDR3 protein	V gene
CASSYWSRLAGHRETQYF	TRBV6-8
CSVYTGTGEFYGYTF	TRBV29-1
CAWSVKGTGELDGYTF	TRBV30
CASKREIGSNYGYTF	TRBV9
CASSYSKLAYEQYF	TRBV6-6
CASSRSFNQPQHF	TRBV6-5
CASSPGLANYGYTF	TRBV5-1
CASTGTGAYEQYF	TRBV10-3
CASSVGGPEYGYTF	TRBV6-1
CSFKPGTGNVETQYF	TRBV29-1
CASSPTVQLETQYF	TRBV18
CASKLGGNYGYTF	TRBV25-1
CASSSAGAGGQFF	TRBV4-1
CASSPGQGAYNEQFF	TRBV6-6
CASTSSNSPLHF	TRBV7-9
CAWKDSSLGF	TRBV30
CAAGTGSSTDTQYF	TRBV10-3
CASSPVSGNTIYF	TRBV7-6
CASSLWGQLEAFF	TRBV5-4
CASSRQGFGEQYF	TRBV18
CASSAGVGGTEAFF	TRBV19
CASRSHGSTNEKLFF	TRBV6-6
CASSQAGGSGYTF	TRBV4-1
CASSAGGNRNNSPLHF	TRBV9
CASNPTGIQETQYF	TRBV9
CASSSTDTEAFF	TRBV7-9
CSVGQGKHGYTF	TRBV29-1
CASSDLTSGGTDTQYF	TRBV2
CASRSDRGWNTEAFF	TRBV6-5
CASSLGDRGSYEQYF	TRBV7-3
CSVYTGFDYGYTF	TRBV29-1
CASSLRDRGSYGYTF	TRBV19
CASSLDTVHGYTF	TRBV7-9
CASSFLQGAHYGYTF	TRBV7-9
CASREYGNTEAFF	TRBV6-1